The rows below give T cell receptor beta chains drawn from one sample of a study of blood T cell repertoires in COVID-19. Only in-frame clones appear in the TCRdb table, and some are missing; sequencing was by immunoSEQ multiplex PCR. Here the sample spans some 250,000 clones, 86% being singletons. The sequenced material came from peripheral blood. These TCRs come from a woman aged 25 to 39 who had recovered from COVID-19. CDR3s include the opening cysteine and the closing phenylalanine or tryptophan. Fields, in order: D gene, clone size, V gene, J gene, CDR3 DNA, CDR3 protein. D genes are given only for firm matches. Clone size is shown for a subset of rows, as once, few, many or a class of expanded clone.

.	.	TRBV19	TRBJ1-6	TGTGCCAGCCTACCTTACGGGGGCTCCTATAATTCACCCCTCCACTTT	CASLPYGGSYNSPLHF
TRBD1	.	TRBV19	TRBJ2-1	TGTGCCAGTAGTGTGTGGGACAGGGTTTACAATGAGCAGTTCTTC	CASSVWDRVYNEQFF
TRBD1	once	TRBV18	TRBJ2-7	TGTGCCAGCTCACCACTGGCACAGGGGGCGATCGAGCAGTACTTC	CASSPLAQGAIEQYF
TRBD1	few	TRBV5-5	TRBJ2-7	TGTGCCAGCAGCGTGACAGGGGCGGCCTACGAGCAGTACTTC	CASSVTGAAYEQYF
.	.	TRBV4-1	TRBJ1-5	TGCGCCAGCAGCCAGGTAGGGGCGGAGCAGCCCCAGCATTTT	CASSQVGAEQPQHF
.	.	TRBV6-2/TRBV6-3	TRBJ2-5	TGTGCCAGCAGTTTTACTAGCTTTGAGACCCAGTACTTC	CASSFTSFETQYF
TRBD2	.	TRBV11-2	TRBJ2-1	TGTGCCAGCAGCTTCGGGACTAGCGGGACCCACGGGACATTTAATGAGCAGTTCTTC	CASSFGTSGTHGTFNEQFF
TRBD2	.	TRBV9	TRBJ2-7	TGTGCCAGCAGCCTCTCGGGGGGTGGGACTCCCCGGGACGAGCAGTACTTC	CASSLSGGGTPRDEQYF
TRBD1	few	TRBV2	TRBJ1-6	TGTGCCGGGGCTGACAGGGATAATTCACCCCTCCACTTT	CAGADRDNSPLHF
.	few	TRBV27	TRBJ2-3	TGTGCCAGCAGTTTAGCCGCCCCGGGGAGCACAGATACGCAGTATTTT	CASSLAAPGSTDTQYF
TRBD1	.	TRBV19	TRBJ2-3	TGTGCCAGTAGTAACGGACAGGGGATGTCAGATACGCAGTATTTT	CASSNGQGMSDTQYF
TRBD1	.	TRBV6-6	TRBJ2-2	TGTGCCAGCAGTCCACCCCTGGGACAGTCGAACACCGGGGAGCTGTTTTTT	CASSPPLGQSNTGELFF
.	.	TRBV19	TRBJ1-2	TGTGCCAGTAGTATCCAGGGGGGCTACACCTTC	CASSIQGGYTF
TRBD2	.	TRBV6-5	TRBJ2-1	TGTGCCAGCAGTTACGGGGGACTAGCGACCCTCAATGAGCAGTTCTTC	CASSYGGLATLNEQFF
TRBD1	.	TRBV6-1	TRBJ1-2	TGTGCCAGCAGTGAAGGAGGGGACAGGGTAGGCTACACCTTC	CASSEGGDRVGYTF
TRBD1	once	TRBV28	TRBJ2-7	TGTGCCAGCAGCCGGACAGGAGGAACCTACGAGCAGTACTTC	CASSRTGGTYEQYF
.	once	TRBV7-2	TRBJ1-1	TGTGCCAGCAGTCGTGCTGGGGGGGCTCGCACTGAAGCTTTCTTT	CASSRAGGARTEAFF
TRBD2	.	TRBV7-3	TRBJ2-5	TGTGCCAGCAGCTCGGGACTAAAAACCCAGGAGACCCAGTACTTC	CASSSGLKTQETQYF
TRBD1	.	TRBV6-1	TRBJ2-5	TGTGCCAGCAGTGAAGGAGGGGGCTTGGAGACCCAGTACTTC	CASSEGGGLETQYF
TRBD1	.	TRBV10-3	TRBJ1-2	TGTGCCATCAGGGACAGGGTTGGCTACACCTTC	CAIRDRVGYTF
.	.	TRBV19	TRBJ1-1	TGTGCCAGTAGTATAGTTCAGGGAATGGCTTTCTTT	CASSIVQGMAFF
.	.	TRBV19	TRBJ1-5	TGTGCCAGTAGTATAAGGGGAGGGGTTGGTCAGCCCCAGCATTTT	CASSIRGGVGQPQHF
TRBD2	.	TRBV6-5	TRBJ2-1	TGTGCCAGCAGTTACTCTACTAGCGGGGGTGAGCAGTTCTTC	CASSYSTSGGEQFF
TRBD1	.	TRBV11-3	TRBJ2-1	TGTGCCAGCAGCTCCTACGGGACAGAGGCCAATGAGCAGTTCTTC	CASSSYGTEANEQFF
.	.	TRBV7-6	TRBJ1-1	TGTGCCAGCAGCCCAGAAGTTGGGCGCCTGAACACTGAAGCTTTCTTT	CASSPEVGRLNTEAFF
TRBD1	.	TRBV7-2	TRBJ1-6	TGTGCCAGCACCCCGGACAGGGGGTATTCACCCCTCCACTTT	CASTPDRGYSPLHF
TRBD2	.	TRBV5-1	TRBJ2-1	TGCGCCAGCAGCCGGGAGGACAATGAGCAGTTCTTC	CASSREDNEQFF
TRBD1	.	TRBV3-1/TRBV3-2	TRBJ1-1	TGTGCCAGCAGCACCCGCGGGACAGTGCGGTCTGAAGCTTTCTTT	CASSTRGTVRSEAFF
TRBD1	.	TRBV13	TRBJ1-5	TGTGCCAGCAGCTTAGACGGGACAGAGGGTGGCCATCGCGATCAGCCCCAGCATTTT	CASSLDGTEGGHRDQPQHF
.	once	TRBV4-2	TRBJ2-5	TGTGCCAGCAGCCGACTCAGGGGTTCCCAAGAGACCCAGTACTTC	CASSRLRGSQETQYF
.	few	TRBV29-1	TRBJ1-1	TGCAGCGTTGCAGTAGGGAGGGATACTGAAGCTTTCTTT	CSVAVGRDTEAFF